This T cell receptor beta chain was sequenced during a study of long-term antiretroviral therapy in people with HIV. Overall study: Collection dates of the earliest samples fall about a decade before the 2015 immediate-ART recommendation. Study-wide points: Compared with controls, HIV repertoires showed narrower CDR3 length ranges.

Researchers report immunoSEQ v3.0 was run at survey level. Data came from immunoSEQ multiplex PCR; TCRdb stores just in-frame clones and leaves some out. This table holds tens of thousands of clones, about 85% found once. As to this clone: No antigen is known for it.

The clonotype was recovered from a man aged 40-49 years with HIV. The source material was unsorted PBMCs, sampled 2.3 years after starting antiretroviral therapy.

CDR3 DNA sequence: TGTGCCAGCAGTTACTCTGGTGAAAAACTGTTTTTT. Translated: CASSYSGEKLFF. The V gene is TRBV6-6, the J gene TRBJ1-4, with D hard to call. Germline V lookup: CDR1 MNHNY, CDR2 SVGAGI (reference sequence). The length of the CDR3 is 12 residues. The germline V and J ends were trimmed by 0 bases and 7 bases, with 3 bases remaining between them.